This TCR beta chain was profiled in a study of long-term antiretroviral therapy in people with HIV. Study-wide results and limits: Blood, drawn from about 2004 to 2017, may reflect older ART regimens. Subsequent to ART, diversity was augmented yet persisted below that of transplant donor controls.

V gave up 1 base and J gave up 0 bases; unmatched junction bases: 1. The germline CDR1 and CDR2 sequences are SGHTA and FQGNSA. CDR3 length equals 16 residues. Every participant gave one or more pre-ART and two or more post-ART PBMC samples. To note about this clone: Antigen unknown.

At survey level, the immunoSEQ assay was run in its v3.0 version. Sequencing aimed at roughly 40,000-55,000 T-cell genomes per sample. Sequencing used immunoSEQ multiplex PCR; TCRdb keeps in-frame clones, though not all of them. The data show roughly 25,000 clones, 65% to 80% seen once. The source was unsorted PBMCs, collected 0.5 years after starting antiretroviral therapy. V usage is TRBV7-2 and J usage is TRBJ2-7, with 12 bases fitting TRBD2. The TCR originated in a woman aged 40-49 years with HIV. This chain's CDR3 is CASSLVLAGGSYEQYF. The CDR3, as DNA: TGTGCCAGCAGCTTAGTACTAGCGGGGGGCTCCTACGAGCAGTACTTC.